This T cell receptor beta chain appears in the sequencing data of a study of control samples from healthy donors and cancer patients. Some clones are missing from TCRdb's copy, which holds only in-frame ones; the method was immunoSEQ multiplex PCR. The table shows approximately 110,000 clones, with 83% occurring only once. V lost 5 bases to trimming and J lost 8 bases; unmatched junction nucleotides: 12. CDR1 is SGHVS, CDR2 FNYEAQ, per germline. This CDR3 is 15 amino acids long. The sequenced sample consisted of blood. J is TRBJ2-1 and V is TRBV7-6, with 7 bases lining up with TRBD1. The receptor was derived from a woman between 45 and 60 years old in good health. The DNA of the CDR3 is TGTGCCAGCAGCGTTGGGACACAGGGGCCCTATGAGCAGTTCTTC. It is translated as CASSVGTQGPYEQFF.